A single sample is the source of the 29 T cell receptor beta chains below, sequenced in a study of metastatic and nonmetastatic thyroid tumors. Every patient was untreated before thyroid surgery. TCRdb reprocessed the PCR reads using MiXCR. The sample lists 35,000 to 50,000 clones, around an eighth occurring once. Sample: blood. The source is a male donor with papillary thyroid cancer or a benign thyroid nodule (not recorded which). Some clones in this sample may be carry-over from other donors' samples.

This clone was recorded at least ten times. The sample contains more than one DNA sequence encoding this CDR3. The chain has TRBV7-9 and TRBJ1-2; 9 nucleotides match TRBD1. The CDR3 runs 12 residues. Germline assignment: CDR1 SEHNR and CDR2 FQNEAQ (reference sequence). Trimming at V came to 5 bases and at J to 8 bases, leaving 3 bases not matched to a gene. CDR3 DNA: TGTGCCAGCAGCAGGGACAGGGAAGGCTACACCTTC. Translating gives CASSRDREGYTF.

Many counts were recorded for this clone. CDR3 amino acids: CASSQGFRTGGGYTF. The CDR3 DNA reads as TGTGCCAGCAGCCAAGGATTCCGCACCGGGGGTGGCTACACCTTC. The J gene is TRBJ1-2, the V gene TRBV14; possible D gene TRBD1, 5 bases. Trimming stripped 1 base from V and 7 bases from J, with 16 bases between. This CDR3 spans 15 amino acids. Germline CDR1 and CDR2: SGHDN and FVKESK. Full variable domain (remainder filled in from reference TRBV14 and TRBJ1-2): EAGVTQFPSHSVIEKGQTVTLRCDPISGHDNLYWYRRVMGKEIKFLLHFVKESKQDESGMPNNRFLAERTGGTYSTLKVQPAELEDSGVYFCASSQGFRTGGGYTFGSGTRLTVV.

This clone occurred many times. This CDR3 is also generated by other DNA sequences in the sample. The V gene is TRBV9, the J gene TRBJ2-5, with D tentatively TRBD2 (6 bases). Trimming removed 3 bases from V and 2 bases from J, with 14 bases in between. This CDR3 has 15 residues. Germline V CDR1 and CDR2: SGDLS, YYNGEE. CDR3 residues: CASSETGTSQETQYF. CDR3 nucleotide sequence: TGTGCCAGCAGCGAGACCGGGACTTCACAAGAGACCCAGTACTTC.

This clone occurred many times. The chain combines TRBV20-1 with TRBJ2-5, with 7 bases fitting TRBD2. Trimming cost V 5 bases and J 5 bases; bases outside gene matches: 14. Germline loops: CDR1 DFQATT, CDR2 SNEGSKA (reference sequence). This CDR3 is built from 15 residues. The CDR3 nucleotides read TGCAGTGCTTCGCCGTGGGAGGGGATAGGGGAGACCCAGTACTTC. The encoded protein is CSASPWEGIGETQYF.

The sample holds many counts of this clone. The chain uses TRBV5-6 and TRBJ1-5; unclear D gene. This CDR3 is built from 15 residues. V gave up 3 bases and J gave up 1 base, with 11 bases separating them. CDR1 and CDR2 from the germline V gene are SGHDT and YYEEEE. The CDR3 DNA is TGTGCCAGCAGCTCTGCCATGGAAAGCAATCAGCCCCAGCATTTT. It specifies CASSSAMESNQPQHF.

This clone was counted many times. The chain has TRBV30 and TRBJ1-2; D is ambiguous. The CDR3 contains 12 residues. Between the trimmed V and J ends, which lost 1 base and 4 bases, there was a span of 7 bases. Germline-derived CDR1 and CDR2 are GTSNPN and SVGIG (reference sequence). The CDR3 sequence: CAWSETFYGYTF. CDR3 DNA sequence: TGTGCCTGGAGTGAGACTTTCTATGGCTACACCTTC.

This clone was observed at least ten times. This rearrangement joins TRBV24-1 to TRBJ2-1; TRBD2 aligns across 8 bases. CDR3 size: 14 residues. V lost 8 bases and J lost 7; bases outside the gene matches: 9. Germline V gives CDR1 KGHDR, CDR2 SFDVKD. The CDR3 nucleotides are TGTGCCACCAAAGCGGGAGTAGGTTTGAATGAGCAGTTCTTC. Residues: CATKAGVGLNEQFF.

This clone was counted between two and nine times. The chain carries TRBV24-1 and TRBJ1-2, with 8 bases aligning to TRBD1. The germline V gene encodes CDR1 KGHDR and CDR2 SFDVKD. Trimming took 4 bases from V and 0 from J; bases not matched to a gene: 6. The CDR3 loop spans 16 amino acids. This CDR3 is CATSESGTGSNYGYTF. For the CDR3, the DNA is TGTGCCACCAGTGAGTCCGGGACAGGTTCTAACTATGGCTACACCTTC.

This clone was recorded many times. This rearrangement joins TRBV19 to TRBJ2-6; D not certain. The length of the CDR3 is 16 residues. V was shortened by 4 bases and J by 0 bases, with 10 bases between the two germline ends. Germline lookup yields CDR1 LNHDA and CDR2 SQIVND (reference sequence). CDR3 protein: CASSTGGTSGANVLTF. The CDR3 DNA follows: TGTGCCAGTAGTACAGGTGGAACCTCTGGGGCCAACGTCCTGACTTTC.

This clone was counted at least ten times. This chain joins TRBV19 and TRBJ1-1; TRBD1 might be the D (6 bases). The ends were cut back, 5 bases at V and 2 bases at J, with 12 bases in the middle. CDR3 size: 14 residues. From germline, CDR1 is LNHDA and CDR2 SQIVND (reference sequence). DNA of the CDR3: TGTGCCAGTAGTGATAGGGGGGGTAACACTGAAGCTTTCTTT. Protein sequence: CASSDRGGNTEAFF. Looking up the rest from reference TRBV19 and TRBJ1-1 gives the full variable domain: DGGITQSPKYLFRKEGQNVTLSCEQNLNHDAMYWYRQDPGQGLRLIYYSQIVNDFQKGDIAEGYSVSREKKESFPLTVTSAQKNPTAFYLCASSDRGGNTEAFFGQGTRLTVV.

This clone has at least ten counts. This rearrangement joins TRBV20-1 to TRBJ2-1; D perhaps matches TRBD2 (5 bases). The CDR3 contains 15 residues. Trimming took 5 bases from V and 0 from J, leaving 14 bases between them. Germline CDR1 is DFQATT and CDR2 is SNEGSKA (reference sequence). The DNA of the CDR3 is TGCAGTGCTTGTCCTAGCCGCAGCTCCTACAATGAGCAGTTCTTC. The encoded protein is CSACPSRSSYNEQFF.

On this clone itself: This may stem from a read error, because a much larger clone lies one nucleotide away. This chain connects TRBV28 to TRBJ2-3, with 15 bases matching TRBD2. CDR3 size: 19 residues. Germline V gene lookup returns CDR1 MDHEN and CDR2 SYDVKM. CDR3 in amino acids: CASNGLAGGPGFLTYTQYF. The CDR3 nucleotides are TGTGCCAGCAACGGACTAGCGGGAGGGCCCGGCTTCCTCACATATACGCAGTATTTT.

This clone was observed many times. The genes are TRBV15 and TRBJ2-1; weak D call: TRBD1 (5 bases). V was shortened by 4 bases and J by 8 bases, with 12 bases between the two germline ends. The germline V gene has CDR1 LNHNV and CDR2 YYDKDF (reference sequence). CDR3 length: 13 residues. As DNA, the CDR3 is TGTGCCACCAGCATTTACAGGCGGTATGAGCAGTTCTTC. Its protein product is CATSIYRRYEQFF.

Sample share makes this clone medium-sized. The chain carries TRBV6-6 and TRBJ1-2; D is undetermined. Germline CDR1 is MNHNY and CDR2 is SVGAGI (reference sequence). The CDR3 is 13 residues long. Trimming took off 0 bases at V and 4 bases at J, with 6 bases between the two ends. The CDR3 DNA reads as TGTGCCAGCAGTTACTCCGGTCCCTATGGCTACACCTTC. Protein product: CASSYSGPYGYTF.

This clone turned up a few times. The rearrangement joins TRBV6-2 or TRBV6-3 to TRBJ1-1; 9 bases are a match to TRBD1. CDR1 MNHEY and CDR2 SVGEGT come from the germline V gene. The junction had 10 bases not matched to a gene; V was cut back by 7 bases and J by 4 bases. The CDR3 length is 15 residues. The CDR3: CASTSSGTGCTEAFF. The CDR3 nucleotides are TGTGCCAGCACGTCCTCCGGGACAGGGTGCACTGAAGCTTTCTTT.

There are many counts of this clone. The rearrangement joins TRBV11-1 to TRBJ2-1; maybe TRBD2 (7 bases). Germline CDR1 and CDR2: SGHAT and FQDESV (reference sequence). V lost 1 base and J 3 bases, leaving 13 bases between the germline ends. The CDR3 is 16 residues long. The CDR3 sequence is CASSLVGGANYNEQFF. The DNA for the CDR3 is TGTGCCAGCAGCTTAGTGGGGGGGGCTAACTACAATGAGCAGTTCTTC.

This clone showed up many times. The chain carries TRBV28 and TRBJ2-5, with 7 bases that match TRBD2. In germline, CDR1 is MDHEN, CDR2 SYDVKM. This CDR3 region has 18 residues. V shed 0 bases, J shed 2 bases, and the junction held 12 bases outside the gene matches. The DNA of the CDR3 is TGTGCCAGCAGTTTATGGGGCTTTCGGCGGGAGTCACAAGAGACCCAGTACTTC. This gives the protein CASSLWGFRRESQETQYF.

At least ten counts were recorded for this clone. V usage is TRBV10-3 and J usage is TRBJ2-7; no clear D gene. The germline V gene has CDR1 ENHRY and CDR2 SYGVKD. The CDR3 runs 15 residues. V was clipped by 0 bases and J by 3 bases, with 12 bases between them. DNA of the CDR3: TGTGCCATCAGTGAGTCCTCTGGACCCGTCTACGAGCAGTACTTC. Protein: CAISESSGPVYEQYF.

This clone was detected ten times or more. The gene calls are TRBV11-2 and TRBJ2-1; 15 positions match TRBD2. Germline assignment: CDR1 SGHAT and CDR2 FQNNGV. The length of the CDR3 is 18 residues. Losses at the gene ends were 0 bases for V and 5 bases for J; bases not matched to a gene: 5. CDR3 in amino acids: CASSLEGTSGRHHNEQFF. In DNA, the CDR3 is TGTGCCAGCAGCTTAGAGGGGACTAGCGGGAGGCATCACAATGAGCAGTTCTTC.

This clone was counted between two and nine times. The genes are TRBV4-2 and TRBJ2-1, with D hard to call. Germline V gene sequence: CDR1 LGHNA, CDR2 YNFKEQ. V lost 4 bases, J lost 0 bases, and 10 bases lay in between. CDR3 size: 15 residues. In nucleotides, the CDR3 is TGTGCCAGCAGCCCAGGTTCGACCTCCTACAATGAGCAGTTCTTC. It specifies CASSPGSTSYNEQFF.

This clone was found many times. This chain uses TRBV7-2 with TRBJ2-7, with 9 positions matching TRBD1. Trimming at V came to 4 bases and at J to 5 bases, leaving 3 bases not matched to a gene. Germline V gene lookup returns CDR1 SGHTA and CDR2 FQGNSA. This CDR3 has 13 residues. The CDR3 DNA sequence: TGTGCCAGCAGCTCCCGGGACAGGGACGAGCAGTACTTC. It is translated as CASSSRDRDEQYF.

The sample holds many counts of this clone. The chain joins TRBV19 to TRBJ2-2; tentative D call: TRBD2 (6 bases). The germline CDR1 and CDR2 sequences are LNHDA and SQIVND (reference sequence). The V gene lost 3 bases and the J gene lost 2 bases, with 10 bases spanning the gap. The CDR3 length is 15 residues. CDR3 coding DNA: TGTGCCAGTAGTATTATGGGACTCAACACCGGGGAGCTGTTTTTT. It translates to CASSIMGLNTGELFF.

This clone was picked up many times. Other DNA sequences within the sample encode an identical CDR3. V and J are TRBV19 and TRBJ2-3; no reliable D call. Germline CDR1 and CDR2: LNHDA and SQIVND (reference sequence). This CDR3 is 15 amino acids long. V was cut by 3 bases and J by 4 bases, with 14 bases left in between. The CDR3 here is CASSISLAEADTQYF. Written as DNA, the CDR3 is TGTGCCAGTAGTATCTCTCTTGCCGAGGCAGATACGCAGTATTTT.

This clone showed up many times. The rearrangement uses TRBV6-1 and TRBJ2-3, with 10 nucleotides matching TRBD2. This CDR3 spans 15 amino acids. CDR1 is MNHNS and CDR2 is SASEGT in the germline V gene. V trimming: 6 bases; J trimming: 2 bases; junction bases outside the gene matches: 5. The CDR3 loop reads CASRTSGAYTDTQYF. The CDR3 bases are TGTGCCAGCAGAACTAGCGGGGCTTACACAGATACGCAGTATTTT.

Regarding this clone: A much bigger clone sits one base away, suggesting this may be a read error. The rearrangement joins TRBV20-1 to TRBJ1-3, with no clear D. Germline CDR1 and CDR2: DFQATT and SNEGSKA (reference sequence). Trimming shortened V by 0 bases and J by 0 bases, and 6 bases separated the two germline ends. This CDR3 has 14 amino acids. The CDR3 sequence: CSARDEGSGNTIYF. The CDR3 coding sequence is TGCAGTGCTAGAGATGAGGGCTCTGGAAACACCATATATTTT.

This clone has a count of ten or more. The V and J genes are TRBV5-5 and TRBJ2-6; D gene uncertain. The V end was cut by 1 base, the J end by 4 bases, with 6 bases between. Germline V CDR1 and CDR2: SGHKS, YYEKEE (reference sequence). The CDR3 sequence is 14 residues long. The CDR3, as DNA: TGTGCCAGCAGCTTGATGGTGGGGGCCAACGTCCTGACTTTC. It specifies CASSLMVGANVLTF.

This clone was detected a few times. This chain uses TRBV27 with TRBJ2-7; TRBD2 might be the D (6 bases). This CDR3 comprises 18 residues. CDR1 MNHEY and CDR2 SMNVEV come from the germline V gene (reference sequence). V was pared by 6 bases and J by 1 base, with 25 bases between. The CDR3 coding sequence is TGTGCCAGCAGCCCATTGGTACTAGCAAGGTTGGGTTCCTACGAGCAGTACTTC. This encodes CASSPLVLARLGSYEQYF.

This clone was counted at least ten times. Relative to the germline gene, one junction end is altered; a read error may explain this. The chain has TRBV7-7 and TRBJ2-2; 9 positions match TRBD1. Looked up from germline, CDR1 is SSHAT and CDR2 is FNYEAQ (reference sequence). CDR3 size: 16 residues. CDR3 amino acids: CASSFDRGVFIGELFF. DNA of the CDR3: TGTGCTAGCAGCTTTGACAGGGGGGTTTTTATCGGGGAGCTGTTTTTT.

This clone was counted between two and nine times. At one end the junction does not follow the germline gene, possibly because of a read error. The chain uses TRBV6-2 or TRBV6-3 and TRBJ1-1, with TRBD1 as a possible D gene (5 bases). The CDR3 contains 12 residues. CDR1 and CDR2 from the germline V gene are MNHEY and SVGEGT. In DNA, the CDR3 is TGTGCCAGCATTTACTCGGGGGGACAAGCTTTCTTT. This gives the protein CASIYSGGQAFF.